This TCR beta chain is from a study of blood T cells in healthy people across ages. The CDR3 contains 16 residues. V gave up 2 bases and J gave up 4 bases; unmatched junction bases: 4. Germline V gene sequence: CDR1 MNHNS, CDR2 SASEGT. The use of a sample-barcoded 5' primer and a J-beta primer mix characterized a second PCR of about 6 to 12 cycles. MiXCR, run by TCRdb on the 5' RACE reads, gives a single entry per CDR3 protein. The sample has around 1,000,000 distinct CDR3 sequences, around 25% seen once. They isolated at least 6 million PBMCs from each sample. This clonotype was observed a handful of times. The sample was also linked to a second study, of T cells of mothers and their children.

The sequencing input was blood. The clonotype originates from a girl aged 2 to 10 in good health. The chain carries TRBV6-1 and TRBJ2-1; TRBD2 matches at 11 bases. The CDR3 nucleotides read TGTGCCAGCAGTGAATATCCTAGCGGGGGGTACAATGAGCAGTTCTTC. It yields the protein CASSEYPSGGYNEQFF.